This is a list of T cell receptor beta chains from one sample in a study of blood T cell repertoires in COVID-19. The table came from immunoSEQ multiplex PCR; TCRdb's copy has only in-frame clones and leaves some out. The sample lists 150,000 to 200,000 clones, 87% occurring once. The sequenced sample consisted of peripheral blood. These receptors were obtained from a woman in her seventies with COVID-19, enrolled during active disease. Both conserved end residues are part of each CDR3. Each record gives: D gene, clone size, V gene, J gene, CDR3 protein, CDR3 DNA. A D gene is named only where the DNA matches it firmly. Some rows mark clone size as missing; the rest say once, few, many or name a class of expanded clone.

D gene: .
clone size: .
V gene: TRBV5-1
J gene: TRBJ2-2
CDR3 protein: CASRRQVPTGELFF
CDR3 DNA: TGCGCCAGCCGCCGGCAGGTGCCCACCGGGGAGCTGTTTTTT

D gene: .
clone size: once
V gene: TRBV28
J gene: TRBJ2-3
CDR3 protein: CASSMRGLDTQYF
CDR3 DNA: TGTGCCAGCAGTATGAGAGGATTAGATACGCAGTATTTT

D gene: TRBD2
clone size: .
V gene: TRBV7-6
J gene: TRBJ2-7
CDR3 protein: CASSLAASGGLEQYF
CDR3 DNA: TGTGCCAGCAGCTTAGCGGCTAGCGGGGGTCTCGAGCAGTACTTC

D gene: .
clone size: .
V gene: TRBV3-1/TRBV3-2
J gene: TRBJ1-4
CDR3 protein: CASSQVPRGHLATNEKLFF
CDR3 DNA: TGTGCCAGCAGCCAAGTTCCGAGGGGACATCTAGCAACTAATGAAAAACTGTTTTTT

D gene: TRBD1
clone size: .
V gene: TRBV7-3
J gene: TRBJ2-1
CDR3 protein: CASSLEGASYNEQFF
CDR3 DNA: TGTGCCAGCAGCTTAGAGGGGGCCTCCTACAATGAGCAGTTCTTC

D gene: TRBD1
clone size: once
V gene: TRBV20-1
J gene: TRBJ1-2
CDR3 protein: CSARRDRKTTF
CDR3 DNA: TGCAGTGCTAGGCGGGACAGGAAGACCACCTTC

D gene: .
clone size: .
V gene: TRBV12-5
J gene: TRBJ1-3
CDR3 protein: CASGVGGIGNTIYF
CDR3 DNA: TGTGCTAGTGGTGTCGGGGGGATTGGAAACACCATATATTTT

D gene: .
clone size: .
V gene: TRBV9
J gene: TRBJ2-7
CDR3 protein: CASSVDGGYTYEQYF
CDR3 DNA: TGTGCCAGCAGCGTAGATGGGGGGTATACCTACGAGCAGTACTTC

D gene: TRBD1
clone size: .
V gene: TRBV24-1
J gene: TRBJ2-7
CDR3 protein: CATSDGGTGSYEQYF
CDR3 DNA: TGTGCCACCAGTGATGGTGGGACAGGGTCCTACGAGCAGTACTTC

D gene: TRBD1
clone size: .
V gene: TRBV18
J gene: TRBJ1-5
CDR3 protein: CASSGTGPNQPQHF
CDR3 DNA: TGTGCCAGCTCAGGGACAGGGCCAAATCAGCCCCAGCATTTT

D gene: TRBD1
clone size: .
V gene: TRBV7-6
J gene: TRBJ1-1
CDR3 protein: CASSLVDRENGEAFF
CDR3 DNA: TGTGCCAGCAGCTTAGTAGACAGGGAGAACGGTGAAGCTTTCTTT

D gene: TRBD1
clone size: once
V gene: TRBV5-1
J gene: TRBJ2-7
CDR3 protein: CASSDVPNRGRFEQYF
CDR3 DNA: TGCGCCAGCAGCGACGTCCCGAACAGGGGGCGGTTCGAGCAGTACTTC

D gene: .
clone size: .
V gene: TRBV29-1
J gene: TRBJ1-2
CDR3 protein: CSVPKLGQAGWGYTF
CDR3 DNA: TGCAGCGTTCCCAAATTGGGGCAGGCCGGTTGGGGCTACACCTTC

D gene: TRBD1
clone size: .
V gene: TRBV7-6
J gene: TRBJ2-2
CDR3 protein: CASSLGAGGDTGELFF
CDR3 DNA: TGTGCCAGCAGCTTAGGGGCAGGGGGCGACACCGGGGAGCTGTTTTTT

D gene: TRBD1
clone size: .
V gene: TRBV5-1
J gene: TRBJ1-1
CDR3 protein: CASSWGQGNTEAFF
CDR3 DNA: TGCGCCAGCAGCTGGGGACAGGGGAACACTGAAGCTTTCTTT

D gene: .
clone size: .
V gene: TRBV7-3
J gene: TRBJ2-2
CDR3 protein: CASSLIPARGELFF
CDR3 DNA: TGTGCCAGCAGCTTAATTCCTGCGAGGGGGGAGCTGTTTTTT

D gene: .
clone size: once
V gene: TRBV5-1
J gene: TRBJ2-1
CDR3 protein: CASSWDFLSYNEQFF
CDR3 DNA: TGCGCCAGCAGCTGGGACTTCCTCTCCTACAATGAGCAGTTCTTC

D gene: .
clone size: .
V gene: TRBV11-2
J gene: TRBJ1-1
CDR3 protein: CASSLGSGNTEAFF
CDR3 DNA: TGTGCCAGCAGCTTAGGGTCAGGGAACACTGAAGCTTTCTTT

D gene: .
clone size: .
V gene: TRBV11-3
J gene: TRBJ2-5
CDR3 protein: CASSSTRTVQETQYF
CDR3 DNA: TGTGCCAGCAGTTCAACCCGGACAGTTCAAGAGACCCAGTACTTC

D gene: .
clone size: .
V gene: TRBV28
J gene: TRBJ1-2
CDR3 protein: CASSTTAYGYTF
CDR3 DNA: TGTGCCAGCAGTACCACAGCCTATGGCTACACCTTC

D gene: .
clone size: .
V gene: TRBV24-1
J gene: TRBJ2-3
CDR3 protein: CATSDLTGETDTQYF
CDR3 DNA: TGTGCCACCAGTGATTTGACGGGAGAGACAGATACGCAGTATTTT

D gene: .
clone size: .
V gene: TRBV3-1/TRBV3-2
J gene: TRBJ2-1
CDR3 protein: CASSRRSRQAGDEQFF
CDR3 DNA: TGTGCCAGCAGCCGCCGGTCTCGGCAAGCGGGCGACGAGCAGTTCTTC

D gene: .
clone size: .
V gene: TRBV29-1
J gene: TRBJ1-3
CDR3 protein: CSVGHPSGNTIYF
CDR3 DNA: TGCAGCGTTGGACACCCCTCTGGAAACACCATATATTTT

D gene: .
clone size: .
V gene: TRBV6-5
J gene: TRBJ1-6
CDR3 protein: CASSPDRNSPLHF
CDR3 DNA: TGTGCCAGCAGTCCTGACAGAAATTCACCCCTCCACTTT

D gene: TRBD1
clone size: .
V gene: TRBV18
J gene: TRBJ1-1
CDR3 protein: CASSFNRGENTEAFF
CDR3 DNA: TGTGCCAGCTCGTTTAACAGGGGCGAGAACACTGAAGCTTTCTTT

D gene: .
clone size: .
V gene: TRBV11-3
J gene: TRBJ1-1
CDR3 protein: CASSLRDRNTEAFF
CDR3 DNA: TGTGCCAGCAGCCTCCGGGATAGGAACACTGAAGCTTTCTTT

D gene: TRBD2
clone size: .
V gene: TRBV13
J gene: TRBJ2-1
CDR3 protein: CASSLSGIRLNEQFF
CDR3 DNA: TGTGCCAGCAGCCTTAGCGGGATTCGGTTAAATGAGCAGTTCTTC